This is a list of T cell receptor beta chains from one sample in a study of cytomegalovirus exposure and HLA in healthy donors. Libraries were prepared by immunoSEQ multiplex PCR; TCRdb keeps only in-frame clonotypes and omits some of them. The table has about 200,000 clones, 82% seen once. Sequencing was performed on PBMCs. The receptors were gathered from a woman aged 40-49 years in good health and CMV-seronegative. The CDR3 runs from the conserved cysteine through the conserved F or W. A D gene is named only where the DNA matches it firmly. Expanded clones are given a class, and other clones once, few, many or no size at all.

TRBD1	-	TRBV11-2	TRBJ1-5	CASSQVQGAGQPQHF	TGTGCCAGCAGCCAAGTCCAGGGGGCGGGTCAGCCCCAGCATTTT
TRBD1	-	TRBV7-3	TRBJ2-5	CASSLFEGAGETQYF	TGTGCCAGCAGCTTATTTGAGGGGGCTGGAGAGACCCAGTACTTC
TRBD2	-	TRBV25-1	TRBJ2-5	CASSELQPRREGQYF	TGTGCCAGCAGTGAACTACAACCCCGCCGGGAGGGGCAGTACTTC
-	few	TRBV6-1	TRBJ2-5	CASSLHSQETQYF	TGTGCCAGCTCCCTTCACAGCCAAGAGACCCAGTACTTC
TRBD1	-	TRBV5-6	TRBJ1-2	CASSFGQGPLETF	TGTGCCAGCAGCTTTGGACAGGGGCCGCTCGAGACCTTC
-	once	TRBV5-4	TRBJ1-1	CASSLGHQNTEAFF	TGTGCCAGCAGCTTGGGACACCAGAACACTGAAGCTTTCTTT
-	once	TRBV13	TRBJ2-7	CASSLGLPYEQYF	TGTGCCAGCAGCTTAGGCCTCCCCTACGAGCAGTACTTC
TRBD1	few	TRBV5-1	TRBJ2-2	CASSSRDRGLWDTGELFF	TGCGCCAGCAGCTCCCGGGACAGGGGGCTATGGGACACCGGGGAGCTGTTTTTT
TRBD2	few	TRBV2	TRBJ2-3	CASSFSFRGGNTDTQYF	TGTGCCAGCAGTTTTTCATTCCGCGGGGGGAACACAGATACGCAGTATTTT
TRBD2	-	TRBV4-1	TRBJ2-7	CASSQVPGTSMYEQYF	TGCGCCAGCAGCCAAGTCCCCGGGACTAGCATGTACGAGCAGTACTTC
-	few	TRBV27	TRBJ2-2	CASSAPSGSFGELFF	TGTGCCAGCAGTGCCCCAAGTGGGAGTTTCGGGGAGCTGTTTTTT
-	-	TRBV5-1	TRBJ2-5	CASSLLGFQETQYF	TGCGCCAGCAGCTTACTAGGATTTCAAGAGACCCAGTACTTC
TRBD1	-	TRBV19	TRBJ2-1	CASSRQGHNEQFF	TGTGCCAGTAGTCGACAGGGACACAATGAGCAGTTCTTC
-	-	TRBV2	TRBJ1-5	CASRAGDRASGGPQHF	TGTGCCAGCAGGGCGGGGGACCGGGCTAGCGGGGGACCCCAGCATTTT
TRBD1	once	TRBV28	TRBJ1-5	CASSRPQGAAQPQHF	TGTGCCAGCAGTCGACCCCAGGGGGCGGCTCAGCCCCAGCATTTT
-	few	TRBV2	TRBJ2-7	CAVTAGDSYEQYF	TGTGCCGTCACAGCAGGGGATTCCTACGAGCAGTACTTC
-	-	TRBV6-6	TRBJ2-3	CASRTETSSPQYF	TGTGCCAGCAGGACTGAGACTAGTTCGCCGCAGTATTTT
TRBD1	once	TRBV2	TRBJ1-1	CASRRDSTGVGVKEAFF	TGTGCCAGCAGAAGAGACTCGACAGGGGTGGGGGTTAAAGAAGCTTTCTTT
TRBD2	-	TRBV4-1	TRBJ2-7	CASRETISGSIEQYF	TGCGCCAGCAGAGAGACGATTAGCGGGAGTATCGAGCAGTACTTC
TRBD2	-	TRBV28	TRBJ2-3	CASRTTKHRLAADTDTQYF	TGTGCCAGCAGAACTACAAAACACCGACTAGCTGCCGACACAGATACGCAGTATTTT
TRBD1	few	TRBV2	TRBJ1-2	CASRTGTGRGGYTF	TGTGCCAGCAGGACCGGGACAGGGAGGGGAGGCTACACCTTC
TRBD2	-	TRBV7-2	TRBJ2-5	CASSLSGDQETQYF	TGTGCCAGCAGCCTCAGCGGGGATCAAGAGACCCAGTACTTC
TRBD1	-	TRBV30	TRBJ2-5	CAWSIETGFRETQYF	TGTGCCTGGAGTATTGAGACAGGGTTTCGGGAGACCCAGTACTTC
TRBD2	-	TRBV28	TRBJ2-1	CASSLAGVFSNEQFF	TGTGCCAGCAGTTTAGCGGGGGTTTTTAGCAATGAGCAGTTCTTC
TRBD1	-	TRBV7-8	TRBJ2-1	CASSWRRDRAPNEQFF	TGTGCCAGCAGCTGGCGCCGGGACAGGGCTCCTAATGAGCAGTTCTTC
-	-	TRBV27	TRBJ2-6	CASSLTTYSGANVLTF	TGTGCCAGCAGTTTAACGACATACTCTGGGGCCAACGTCCTGACTTTC
-	-	TRBV7-8	TRBJ2-5	CASSQGETQYF	TGTGCCAGCAGTCAGGGGGAGACCCAGTACTTC
TRBD2	-	TRBV27	TRBJ2-7	CASSGGLAGVWEQYF	TGTGCCAGCAGTGGGGGACTAGCGGGAGTTTGGGAGCAGTACTTC
-	-	TRBV25-1	TRBJ1-2	CASSDVAGAGYGYTF	TGTGCCAGCAGTGACGTGGCGGGGGCCGGCTATGGCTACACCTTC
TRBD2	-	TRBV5-1	TRBJ2-7	CASSLAGGTYEQYF	TGCGCCAGCAGCTTGGCGGGAGGGACCTACGAGCAGTACTTC
TRBD1	-	TRBV7-6	TRBJ1-3	CASSPRGDGNTIYF	TGTGCCAGCAGCCCCAGGGGGGATGGAAACACCATATATTTT
TRBD1	-	TRBV9	TRBJ1-1	CASSVGGQGGSEAFF	TGTGCCAGCAGCGTCGGGGGACAGGGTGGATCTGAAGCTTTCTTT
-	-	TRBV5-1	TRBJ2-7	CASSPGLEPREQYF	TGCGCCAGCAGTCCGGGACTGGAACCCCGCGAGCAGTACTTC
-	-	TRBV7-6	TRBJ2-3	CASSSRVLASTDTQYF	TGTGCCAGCAGCAGCAGGGTGCTTGCTAGCACAGATACGCAGTATTTT
-	-	TRBV6-5	TRBJ2-7	CASRWSTSSYEQYF	TGTGCCAGCAGGTGGTCCACGAGCTCCTACGAGCAGTACTTC
-	-	TRBV10-2	TRBJ1-2	CASSEVTSAGDTF	TGCGCCAGCAGTGAGGTGACGAGCGCGGGGGACACCTTC
-	-	TRBV5-1	TRBJ2-7	CASSLGVQASYEQYF	TGCGCCAGCAGCTTGGGAGTTCAGGCTTCCTACGAGCAGTACTTC
TRBD1	-	TRBV7-9	TRBJ1-5	CASSQTGGIQPQHF	TGTGCCAGCAGTCAGACAGGGGGTATTCAGCCCCAGCATTTT
-	few	TRBV19	TRBJ2-7	CASTPGSLYEQYF	TGTGCCAGTACACCCGGGTCCCTCTACGAGCAGTACTTC
-	-	TRBV27	TRBJ1-2	CASSLIGGPNANYGYTF	TGTGCCAGCAGTTTAATCGGGGGGCCTAATGCTAACTATGGCTACACCTTC
-	few	TRBV27	TRBJ2-1	CASSLVVSSYNEQFF	TGTGCCAGCAGTTTAGTAGTGAGCTCCTACAATGAGCAGTTCTTC
TRBD1	-	TRBV27	TRBJ1-5	CASSFGRGLNQPQHF	TGTGCCAGCAGTTTTGGCAGGGGGCTTAATCAGCCCCAGCATTTT
-	-	TRBV7-8	TRBJ2-4	CASSLVRGAKNIQYF	TGTGCCAGCAGCTTAGTCCGAGGAGCCAAAAACATTCAGTACTTC
-	-	TRBV5-1	TRBJ2-7	CASSHDRHTYEQYF	TGCGCCAGCAGCCACGACAGGCACACCTACGAGCAGTACTTC
-	-	TRBV19	TRBJ2-2	CASSIDRALGSGELFF	TGTGCCAGTAGTATAGATCGGGCACTAGGAAGCGGGGAGCTGTTTTTT
-	-	TRBV6-5	TRBJ1-1	CASSQSGGQSEAFF	TGTGCCAGCAGTCAATCCGGGGGGCAAAGTGAAGCTTTCTTT
-	-	TRBV29-1	TRBJ1-3	CSALAPSGNTIYF	TGCAGCGCCCTGGCCCCCTCTGGAAACACCATATATTTT
-	-	TRBV28	TRBJ1-5	CASRGGRTNQPQHF	TGTGCCAGCAGGGGTGGGAGGACCAATCAGCCCCAGCATTTT
-	-	TRBV1	TRBJ2-3	CTSSQGLAGTDTQYF	TGCACCAGCAGCCAAGGACTAGCGGGCACAGATACGCAGTATTTT
TRBD2	-	TRBV5-4	TRBJ2-3	CASSRSSGPFTDTQYF	TGTGCCAGCAGCCGCTCTAGCGGGCCATTCACAGATACGCAGTATTTT
TRBD1	-	TRBV6-5	TRBJ2-7	CASSDRVKGEQYF	TGTGCCAGCAGCGACAGGGTCAAGGGCGAGCAGTACTTC
TRBD2	once	TRBV7-9	TRBJ2-5	CASSLDVSGRSKTQYF	TGTGCCAGCAGCTTAGATGTCAGCGGGAGATCTAAGACCCAGTACTTC
TRBD2	-	TRBV29-1	TRBJ2-1	CSVGTSGSYNEQFF	TGCAGCGTTGGGACTAGCGGGAGTTACAATGAGCAGTTCTTC
TRBD2	-	TRBV5-1	TRBJ2-2	CASSVTSGRAFGELFF	TGCGCCAGCAGCGTGACTAGCGGGAGGGCCTTCGGGGAGCTGTTTTTT
-	-	TRBV28	TRBJ2-6	CASSPPGAGANVLTF	TGTGCCAGCAGTCCTCCAGGGGCTGGGGCCAACGTCCTGACTTTC
TRBD1	-	TRBV5-6	TRBJ2-1	CASRLRGTGYNEQFF	TGTGCCAGCAGATTACGTGGGACAGGGTACAATGAGCAGTTCTTC
TRBD1	-	TRBV18	TRBJ2-6	CASSEGQSTSGANVLTF	TGTGCCAGTTCCGAGGGACAGTCTACTTCTGGGGCCAACGTCCTGACTTTC
TRBD2	-	TRBV7-3	TRBJ2-1	CASSLSVLWGGRGYNEQFF	TGTGCCAGCAGCTTATCGGTGTTGTGGGGCGGGAGGGGATACAATGAGCAGTTCTTC
TRBD2	-	TRBV19	TRBJ2-2	CASSVGTSGRAIGELFF	TGTGCCAGTAGTGTCGGGACTAGCGGGAGGGCCATCGGGGAGCTGTTTTTT